This TCR beta chain originates from a study of blood T cell repertoires in COVID-19. Study-wide background: Samples came from the United States, Italy and Spain, spanning acute and convalescent COVID-19.

Original methodology: It was from reference gene primer amplification that nucleated cell counts were estimated. The repertoire was sequenced with immunoSEQ multiplex PCR; TCRdb's copy has only in-frame clones and lacks some. D and trimming come from the DNA, and the V and J calls and clone size come from that table. The table has roughly 99,000 clones, about 91% seen once. The trim removed 4 bases at V and 6 bases at J, leaving 7 bases unmatched. Germline V lookup: CDR1 KGHDR, CDR2 SFDVKD. There are 15 residues in the CDR3. Enrollment of patients from Seattle took place during active infection, with longitudinal follow-up.

The sample comprised peripheral blood. The TCR originated in a man over 45 with COVID-19, enrolled during active disease. The chain is built from TRBV24-1 and TRBJ1-2, with TRBD1 matching 10 bases. CDR3 DNA: TGTGCCACCAGTGAAAGACAGGGGGCGGCCCATGGCTACACCTTC. Residues: CATSERQGAAHGYTF.